This T cell receptor beta chain was observed in a study of CD8+ T cells in alopecia areata. This clone was seen a handful of times. The antigen remains undetermined. There are 16 residues in the CDR3. The germline gives CDR1 SQVTM, CDR2 ANQGSEA. The trim removed 1 base at V and 6 bases at J, leaving 8 bases unmatched. Overall study results and limits: Both scalp clonality and the expanded CD8+ clones among the top 100 showed a significant decrease with tofacitinib.

The treatment was: oral pan-JAK inhibitor, 5-10 mg twice daily. The authors extracted RNA and reverse transcribed it into cDNA as the sequencing template. TCRdb keeps only in-frame clones here, not all; method: immunoSEQ multiplex PCR. The sample has more than 90,000 clones, around three fifths seen once. The sequenced sample was CD8+ T cells sorted from blood, obtained at week 24, from a patient treated with tofacitinib. The receptor's source is a human donor with alopecia areata. The genes are TRBV29-1 and TRBJ2-2; 10 bases are a match to TRBD1. The CDR3 loop reads CSVEASGQGGPGELFF. In DNA, the CDR3 is TGCAGCGTTGAAGCCTCCGGACAGGGGGGACCCGGGGAGCTGTTTTTT.